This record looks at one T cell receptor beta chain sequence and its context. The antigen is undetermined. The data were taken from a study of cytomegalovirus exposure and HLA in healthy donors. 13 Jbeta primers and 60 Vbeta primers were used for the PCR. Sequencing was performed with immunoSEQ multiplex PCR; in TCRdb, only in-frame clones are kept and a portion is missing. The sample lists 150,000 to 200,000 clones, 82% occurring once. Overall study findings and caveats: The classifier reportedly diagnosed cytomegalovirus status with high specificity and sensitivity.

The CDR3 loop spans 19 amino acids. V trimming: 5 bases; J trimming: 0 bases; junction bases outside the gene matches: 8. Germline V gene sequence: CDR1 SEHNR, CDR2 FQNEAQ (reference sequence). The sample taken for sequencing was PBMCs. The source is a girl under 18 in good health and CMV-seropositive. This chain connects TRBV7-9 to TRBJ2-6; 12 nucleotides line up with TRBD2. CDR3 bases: TGTGCCAGCAGCCCCGGACTAGCGGGGACCAGCTCTGGGGCCAACGTCCTGACTTTC. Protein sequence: CASSPGLAGTSSGANVLTF.